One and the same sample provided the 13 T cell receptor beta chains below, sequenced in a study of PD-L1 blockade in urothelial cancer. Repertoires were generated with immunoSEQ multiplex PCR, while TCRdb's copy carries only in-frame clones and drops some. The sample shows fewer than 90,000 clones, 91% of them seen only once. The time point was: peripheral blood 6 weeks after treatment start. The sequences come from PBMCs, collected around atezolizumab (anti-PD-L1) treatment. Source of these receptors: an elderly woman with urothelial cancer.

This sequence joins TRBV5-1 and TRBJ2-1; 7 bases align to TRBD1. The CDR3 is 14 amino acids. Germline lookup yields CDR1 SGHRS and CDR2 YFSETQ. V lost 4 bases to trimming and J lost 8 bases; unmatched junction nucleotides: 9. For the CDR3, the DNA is TGCGCCAGCAGCCTACCGGGACAGTTCGATGAGCAGTTCTTC. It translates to CASSLPGQFDEQFF.

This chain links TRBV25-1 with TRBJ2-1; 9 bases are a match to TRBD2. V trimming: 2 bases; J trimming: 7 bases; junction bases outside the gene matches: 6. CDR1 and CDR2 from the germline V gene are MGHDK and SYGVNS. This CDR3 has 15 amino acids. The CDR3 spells CASSEMTSGENEQFF. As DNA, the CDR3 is TGTGCCAGCAGTGAAATGACTAGCGGAGAGAATGAGCAGTTCTTC.

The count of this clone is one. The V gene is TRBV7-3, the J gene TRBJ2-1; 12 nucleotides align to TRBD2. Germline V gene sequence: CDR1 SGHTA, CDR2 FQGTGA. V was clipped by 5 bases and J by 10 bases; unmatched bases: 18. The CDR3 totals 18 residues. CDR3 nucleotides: TGTGCCAGCAGCCCCGAGACTAGCGGGAGAACCTTCTTTGTCGAGCAGTTCTTC. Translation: CASSPETSGRTFFVEQFF.

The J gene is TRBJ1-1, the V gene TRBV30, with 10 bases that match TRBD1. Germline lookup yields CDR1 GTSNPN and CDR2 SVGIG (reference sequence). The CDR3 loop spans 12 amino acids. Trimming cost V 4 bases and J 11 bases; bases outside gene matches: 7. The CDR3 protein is CAWTRQGARAFF. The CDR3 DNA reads TGTGCCTGGACCAGACAGGGGGCGCGGGCTTTCTTT.

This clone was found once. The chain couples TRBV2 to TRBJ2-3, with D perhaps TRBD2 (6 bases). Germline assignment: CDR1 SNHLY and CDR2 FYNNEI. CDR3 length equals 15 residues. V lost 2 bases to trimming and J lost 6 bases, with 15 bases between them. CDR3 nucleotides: TGTGCCAGCAGTGAAACGGGGGTAGCCGCCGATACGCAGTATTTT. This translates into CASSETGVAADTQYF.

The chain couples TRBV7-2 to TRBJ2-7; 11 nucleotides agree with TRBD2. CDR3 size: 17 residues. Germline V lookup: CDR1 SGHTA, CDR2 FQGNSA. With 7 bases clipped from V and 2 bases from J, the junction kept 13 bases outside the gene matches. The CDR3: CASNKRASGRKAYEQYF. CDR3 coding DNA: TGTGCCAGCAACAAGCGGGCTAGCGGGAGGAAAGCCTACGAGCAGTACTTC.

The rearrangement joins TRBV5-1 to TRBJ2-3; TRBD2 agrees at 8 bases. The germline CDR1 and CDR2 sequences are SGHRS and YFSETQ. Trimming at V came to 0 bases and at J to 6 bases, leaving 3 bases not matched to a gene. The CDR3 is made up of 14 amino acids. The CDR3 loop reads CASSLGREADTQYF. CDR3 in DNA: TGCGCCAGCAGCTTGGGGCGGGAGGCCGATACGCAGTATTTT.

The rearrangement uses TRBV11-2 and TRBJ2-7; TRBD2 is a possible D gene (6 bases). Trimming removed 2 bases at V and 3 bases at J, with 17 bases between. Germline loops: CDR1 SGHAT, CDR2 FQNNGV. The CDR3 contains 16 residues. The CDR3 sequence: CASSLTHGGSGYEQYF. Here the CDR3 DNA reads TGTGCCAGCAGCTTAACCCACGGGGGTAGCGGCTACGAGCAGTACTTC.

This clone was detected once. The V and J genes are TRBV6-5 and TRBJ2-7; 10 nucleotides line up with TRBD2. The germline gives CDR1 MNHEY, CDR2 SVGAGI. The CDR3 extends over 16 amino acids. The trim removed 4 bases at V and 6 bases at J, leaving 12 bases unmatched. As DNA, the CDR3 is TGTGCCAGCAGTTTGTCTAGCGGGAGTGGGCCGGGCGAGCAGTACTTC. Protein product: CASSLSSGSGPGEQYF.

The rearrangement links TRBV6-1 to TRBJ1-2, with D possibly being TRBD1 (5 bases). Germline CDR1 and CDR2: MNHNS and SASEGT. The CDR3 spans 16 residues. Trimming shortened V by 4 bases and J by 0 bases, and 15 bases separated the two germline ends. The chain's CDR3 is CASSATGGGANYGYTF. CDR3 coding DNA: TGTGCCAGCAGTGCTACCGGGGGGGGAGCTAACTATGGCTACACCTTC.

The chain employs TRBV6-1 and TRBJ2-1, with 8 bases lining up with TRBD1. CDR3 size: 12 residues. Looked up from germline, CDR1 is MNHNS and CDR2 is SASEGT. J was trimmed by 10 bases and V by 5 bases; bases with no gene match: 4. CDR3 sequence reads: CASSRDRIEQFF. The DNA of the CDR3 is TGTGCCAGCAGTCGGGACAGGATAGAGCAGTTCTTC.

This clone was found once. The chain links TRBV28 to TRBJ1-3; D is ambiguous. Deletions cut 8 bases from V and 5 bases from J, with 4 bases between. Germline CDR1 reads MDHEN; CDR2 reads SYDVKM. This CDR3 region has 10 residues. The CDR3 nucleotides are TGTGCCAGCTTCAGAAACACCATATATTTT. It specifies CASFRNTIYF.

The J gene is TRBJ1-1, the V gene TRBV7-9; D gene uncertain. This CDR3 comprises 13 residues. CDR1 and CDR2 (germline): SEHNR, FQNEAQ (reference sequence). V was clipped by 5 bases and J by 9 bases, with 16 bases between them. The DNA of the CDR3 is TGTGCCAGCAGCGAAGACGGACCGGGGAAAGCTTTCTTT. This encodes CASSEDGPGKAFF.